This T cell receptor beta chain was profiled in a study of blood T cell repertoires in COVID-19. In the study overall: The study drew acute and convalescent COVID-19 samples from the United States, Italy and Spain. From T cells, B-cell-depleted T cells, or PBMCs came the material, which was cDNA or gDNA.

In the authors' workflow: Using reference gene primer amplification, nucleated cell counts were estimated. The protocol was immunoSEQ multiplex PCR, while the TCRdb copy is restricted to in-frame clones and leaves out a portion. Clone size and the V and J calls come from that table; the DNA yielded D and trimming. The repertoire holds about 140,000 clones, with 75% to 80% as singletons. In germline, CDR1 is MRHNA, CDR2 SNTAGT. With 4 bases clipped from V and 0 bases from J, the junction kept 4 bases outside the gene matches. The CDR3 contains 16 residues. This receptor was obtained from a woman in her fifties or sixties with active or convalescent COVID-19. Sequences were obtained from peripheral blood. The chain has TRBV6-4 and TRBJ1-4; TRBD1 aligns across 8 bases. The CDR3, as DNA: TGTGCCAGCAGTGGTCCGACAGGGGCAACTAATGAAAAACTGTTTTTT. Amino acids: CASSGPTGATNEKLFF.